What follows describes a single TCR beta chain. Its cognate antigen has yet to be identified. Per-nucleotide qualities are absent, and no much larger clonotype sits a single base away. This specimen comes from a study of breast tumors, draining lymph nodes, adjacent tissues (TCRdb year 2016). Study-wide context: Breast cancer patients provided tumor, adjacent nontumor tissue and axillary lymph nodes, and the study compared the TCR beta repertoires across these three sources. The study aimed to assess the relationships and possible T-cell exchange between tumor, surrounding tissue and draining lymph node repertoires in human breast cancer.

The CDR3 holds 14 amino acids from the cysteine to the phenylalanine. The DNA shown is the 42-base CDR3, in frame from base 1. CDR1 and CDR2 are read off the germline V gene (reference sequence) as GTSNPN and SVGIG. The trim is 2 bases for V and 4 bases for J, with a gap of 12 bases between the germline ends. The lymph node samples were taken from the axillary draining lymph nodes of breast cancer patients. On the study overall, not on this receptor specifically: T-cell repertoire diversity in tumors was found to be lower than in lymph nodes but higher than in nontumor tissue, and preferential V and J gene usage was observed. The data were considered consistent with the idea that most tumor T cells come from the lymph node and then expand in tumor tissue. Rather than being directly demonstrated, the conclusion that tumor T cells originate in lymph nodes was presented as consistent with a hypothesis. In luminal-like breast cancer, tumor and nontumor tissue repertoires resembled each other significantly more than in basal-like breast cancer.

The sample was run on an Illumina HiSeq 2000. Multiplex PCR amplification was used to generate the TCR beta chain libraries. High-throughput sequencing was used to analyze the amplified TCR beta chain products. TCRdb reprocessing: public reads trimmed at Q25 with fastp, clones called with MiXCR, in-frame beta chains kept. Rows with a matching CDR3 protein are joined into one entry that keeps the most common DNA and genes. The sample table records some 140,000 distinct CDR3 sequences; approximately 22% of these occur just once. 2.2% of the sample is taken by the ten largest. The sequenced sample was axillary lymph node tissue. The chain couples TRBV30 to TRBJ1-3; the D region possibly corresponds to TRBD1 (5 bases align). This receptor was obtained from a female donor with breast cancer. Some clones in this sample may be carry-over from other donors' samples. The sequenced DNA: TGTGCCTGGAGTCAGGGCTCCTTCGGAAACACCATATATTTT. It codes for CAWSQGSFGNTIYF.